What follows describes a single T cell receptor beta chain. What it binds is not known. Only in-frame clones appear in the TCRdb table, and some are missing; sequencing was by immunoSEQ multiplex PCR. Here the sample spans over 150,000 clones, around 93% being singletons. This record comes from a study of T cell responses to AZD1222 COVID-19 vaccine. Whole-study findings and limits: Nearly half of spike-specific TCRs reportedly go after variant regions that carry no mutations. Receipt of two AZD1222 doses was followed by a rise in Spike-specific TCR breadth and depth. Spike regions recognized by vaccine-associated CD4 TCRs spanned the protein, led by 160-218 and 743-854. Donor demographics were predominantly white British with a female majority; clonal diversity may be underestimated.

The CDR3 consists of 14 residues. CDR1 and CDR2 (germline): LNHDA, SQIVND (reference sequence). The germline V and J ends were trimmed by 4 bases and 2 bases, with 10 bases remaining between them. The TCR sequence derives from an adult who received the MenACWY meningococcal vaccine as a control. The chain combines TRBV19 with TRBJ2-3; D gene ambiguous. The source was peripheral blood, collected 28 days after the second dose of the MenACWY control vaccine. CDR3 protein: CASSRAGLTDTQYF. CDR3 bases: TGTGCCAGTAGTAGGGCAGGCCTCACAGATACGCAGTATTTT.